This passage covers 9 T cell receptor beta chains from one sample sequenced in a study of blood T cell repertoires in COVID-19. The assay was immunoSEQ multiplex PCR, and TCRdb's table has in-frame clones only and misses some. The repertoire holds some 100,000 clones, with around 80% as singletons. The sample was peripheral blood. The receptors shown here come from a man aged 45-60 years with active or convalescent COVID-19.

The chain employs TRBV27 and TRBJ1-3, with D tentatively TRBD1 (5 bases). CDR3 length: 14 amino acids. V was trimmed by 2 bases and J by 2 bases, leaving 7 bases between them. Germline lookup yields CDR1 MNHEY and CDR2 SMNVEV (reference sequence). CDR3 coding DNA: TGTGCCAGCAGTTTAAAGGGGACTGGAAACACCATATATTTT. It translates to CASSLKGTGNTIYF.

V is TRBV24-1 and J is TRBJ2-5; 12 nucleotides agree with TRBD1. Germline assignment: CDR1 KGHDR and CDR2 SFDVKD. The CDR3 loop spans 15 amino acids. V lost 4 bases and J lost 5; bases outside the gene matches: 4. CDR3 region: CATSEPGQGAETQYF. For the CDR3, the DNA is TGTGCCACCAGTGAACCGGGACAGGGGGCGGAGACCCAGTACTTC.

As regards this clone: One end of the junction is discordant with germline, which a read error may explain. The V and J genes are TRBV12-3 or TRBV12-4 and TRBJ2-7; D might be TRBD1 (6 bases). This CDR3 comprises 12 residues. In DNA form, the CDR3 reads TGTGCCAGCAGCTTAGGGGGAGTCGAGCAGTACTTC. It is translated as CASSLGGVEQYF.

The chain recombines TRBV5-1 with TRBJ1-1; TRBD1 is a possible D gene (5 bases). Looked up from germline, CDR1 is SGHRS and CDR2 is YFSETQ. This CDR3 region has 14 residues. With 4 bases removed from V and 2 bases from J, the gap between germline ends came to 12 bases. CDR3 nucleotide sequence: TGCGCCAGCAGCGTGGGACGGAGCAACACTGAAGCTTTCTTT. Amino acid sequence: CASSVGRSNTEAFF.

This clone appeared a single time. This chain joins TRBV7-2 and TRBJ1-2; 7 bases match TRBD1. There are 14 residues in the CDR3. CDR1 is SGHTA, CDR2 FQGNSA, per germline. Trimming took 2 bases from V and 2 from J; bases not matched to a gene: 2. DNA of the CDR3: TGTGCCAGCAGCTTACCGACAGGGAACTATGGCTACACCTTC. Translation gives CASSLPTGNYGYTF.

The chain carries TRBV21-1 and TRBJ2-5; the table's D call of TRBD2 was not tested on the DNA. TRBV21-1 is given as a pseudogene. The CDR3 extends over 16 amino acids. This CDR3 reads CASTPRRSAGEETQYF. CDR3 DNA: TGTGCCAGCACCCCCAGGAGGTCGGCGGGGGAAGAGACCCAGTACTTC.

This clone was observed a few times. The CDR3 sequence: CASRDREHYGYTF. In DNA, the CDR3 is TGTGCCAGCAGGGACAGGGAGCACTATGGCTACACCTTC. The chain carries TRBV12-3 or TRBV12-4 and TRBJ1-2; 8 nucleotides line up with TRBD1. CDR3 length: 13 residues. Losses at the gene ends were 6 bases for V and 3 bases for J; bases not matched to a gene: 3.

This chain connects TRBV2 to TRBJ2-5, with TRBD2 identical over 10 bases. Germline assignment: CDR1 SNHLY and CDR2 FYNNEI. The CDR3 is 15 amino acids. The J segment lost 5 bases and the V segment lost 6 bases, leaving 9 bases of the junction unmatched. Here the CDR3 reads CASRTIAGGFETQYF. The CDR3 DNA reads as TGTGCCAGCAGAACCATAGCGGGGGGTTTTGAGACCCAGTACTTC.

This clone was counted between two and nine times. The chain couples TRBV6-6 to TRBJ1-2; the match to TRBD1 covers 9 bases. The CDR3 contains 16 residues. Germline values: CDR1 MNHNY, CDR2 SVGAGI (reference sequence). V was clipped by 2 bases and J by 8 bases; unmatched bases: 12. Written as DNA, the CDR3 is TGTGCCAGCAGTTACCAAGGACAGGGGATAGGGTACGGCTACACCTTC. Translated: CASSYQGQGIGYGYTF.